These T cell receptor beta chains were read from a single sample in a study of chronic HIV infection and antiretroviral therapy. TCRdb reanalysed the 5' RACE reads using MiXCR and keeps one entry per CDR3 protein. This table holds some 46,000 distinct CDR3 sequences, 15% to 20% found once. The sequenced sample consisted of peripheral blood. All receptors come from an adult who had HIV and had not received antiretroviral therapy, or was an uninfected healthy control (not recorded which). The CDR3 runs from the conserved cysteine through the conserved F or W. The order of the fields is J gene, V gene, D gene, clone size, CDR3 DNA, CDR3 protein. The D gene is left open where the match is weak. Only some rows state a clone size, as once, few, many or a class for expanded clones.

>TRBJ2-7|TRBV29-1|NA|NA
TGCAGCGTTGAAGATAATAGGGGGTCCTACGAGCAGTACTTC
CSVEDNRGSYEQYF
>TRBJ1-4|TRBV4-2|NA|medium-sized
TGTGCCAGCAGCCGAGGCTTACAAAGGCCCTATGAAAAACTGTTTTTT
CASSRGLQRPYEKLFF
>TRBJ2-7|TRBV28|NA|few
TGTGCCAGCAGTTTACGGCCAGACTACGAGCAGTACTTC
CASSLRPDYEQYF
>TRBJ2-1|TRBV28|TRBD1|NA
TGTGCCAGCAGTTTACAGGGGGCCGATGAGCAGTTCTTC
CASSLQGADEQFF
>TRBJ2-2|TRBV7-6|NA|NA
TGTGCCAGCAGCCCCCGGTCCGGCGCCACCGGGGAGCTGTTTTTT
CASSPRSGATGELFF
>TRBJ2-7|TRBV5-1|NA|NA
TGCGCCAGCAGGCTGGAAGGGGACGGACGAACCTACGAGCAGTACTTC
CASRLEGDGRTYEQYF
>TRBJ2-1|TRBV4-1|NA|few
TGCGCCAGCAGCCTCGGGGCTAGCCCCTACAATGAGCAGTTCTTC
CASSLGASPYNEQFF
>TRBJ1-4|TRBV28|NA|few
TGTGCCAGCAGTTCCCCTGCAGCAGTTCACCAAAAACTGTTTTTT
CASSSPAAVHQKLFF
>TRBJ1-1|TRBV5-1|TRBD1|few
TGCGCCAGCAGCTTGGGGTCAGGGGGCGGCACTGAAGCTTTCTTT
CASSLGSGGGTEAFF
>TRBJ2-7|TRBV3-1|NA|NA
TGTGCCAGCAGCCCCTATGGCCAAACCGGGGGCGAGCAGTACTTC
CASSPYGQTGGEQYF
>TRBJ2-7|TRBV4-1|NA|NA
TGCGCCAGCAGCCCCGACTGGCACGAGCAGTACTTC
CASSPDWHEQYF
>TRBJ2-1|TRBV19|TRBD1|few
TGTGCCAGTAGTCCAAAGACAGGGGTCTCTGCGCAGTTCTTC
CASSPKTGVSAQFF
>TRBJ1-3|TRBV4-1|NA|NA
TGCGCCAGCAGCCTTCCCACACGGACAAACACCATATATTTT
CASSLPTRTNTIYF
>TRBJ2-7|TRBV20-1|NA|few
TGCAGTGCTCCGGCCAGGGGGGCGATTTCCTACGAGCAGTACTTC
CSAPARGAISYEQYF
>TRBJ1-6|TRBV25-1|NA|NA
TGTGCCAGCAGGCGGGGAACCGATTCACCCCTCCACTTT
CASRRGTDSPLHF
>TRBJ2-2|TRBV25-1|TRBD1|NA
TGTGCCAGCAGTGAATCCGGGACAGCAACCGGGGAGCTGTTTTTT
CASSESGTATGELFF
>TRBJ2-7|TRBV28|TRBD2|NA
TGTGCCAGCAGTTACGGGACTAGCGGGACCTACGAGCAGTACTTC
CASSYGTSGTYEQYF
>TRBJ1-1|TRBV28|TRBD1|few
TGTGCCAGCCAACAGGGGCCTGAAGCTTTCTTT
CASQQGPEAFF
>TRBJ2-4|TRBV28|NA|NA
TGTGCCAGCAGTTCTCCAGGGGCCGCGACCAAAAACATTCAGTACTTC
CASSSPGAATKNIQYF
>TRBJ1-2|TRBV28|NA|few
TGTGCCAGCAGTTTATCGCCCGGAAACAATGGCTACACCTTC
CASSLSPGNNGYTF
>TRBJ2-7|TRBV28|NA|few
TGTGCCAGCAGTTTTGCAGGTATTGACGAGCAGTACTTC
CASSFAGIDEQYF
>TRBJ2-1|TRBV12-3/TRBV12-4|TRBD2|few
TGTGCCAGCAGTTTCGGGGGGGGCACGAATGAGCAGTTCTTC
CASSFGGGTNEQFF
>TRBJ2-3|TRBV5-1|NA|few
TGCGCCAGCAGCTTTACAGCTAGCACAGATACGCAGTATTTT
CASSFTASTDTQYF
>TRBJ1-2|TRBV28|NA|few
TGTGCCAGCAGTTTAACAGGACCCAACTATGGCTACACCTTC
CASSLTGPNYGYTF
>TRBJ1-1|TRBV5-1|NA|few
TGCGCCAGCAGCTTGGAGGAGGGACTTGAAGCTTTCTTT
CASSLEEGLEAFF
>TRBJ2-3|TRBV2|NA|NA
TGTGCCTGCGCCAGGGGAAGTAGGTTAGCAGATACGCAGTATTTT
CACARGSRLADTQYF
>TRBJ1-2|TRBV7-2|NA|few
TGTGCCAGCAGCTTAGCGAAAGGCAGCTATGGCTACACCTTC
CASSLAKGSYGYTF
>TRBJ2-5|TRBV28|TRBD1|NA
TGTGCCAGCAGTTTATTTTACAGGGGGCGCGCAGAGACCCAGTACTTC
CASSLFYRGRAETQYF
>TRBJ1-6|TRBV28|NA|few
TGTGCCAGCAGTTTGGGAGGGGGAGATGATTCACCCCTCCACTTT
CASSLGGGDDSPLHF
>TRBJ2-2|TRBV28|NA|few
TGTGCCAGCATCGGGGTCTTATCTTCCACCGGGGAGCTGTTTTTT
CASIGVLSSTGELFF
>TRBJ1-5|TRBV10-3|TRBD1|few
TGTGCCATCAGTGAGGGGGGACAGGGGAATCAGCCCCAGCATTTT
CAISEGGQGNQPQHF
>TRBJ2-3|TRBV19|TRBD1|few
TGTGCCAGTCGACAGGGAACCACAGATACGCAGTATTTT
CASRQGTTDTQYF
>TRBJ1-1|TRBV28|NA|few
TGTGCCAGCAGGGCCGGGCCCATGAACACTGAAGCTTTCTTT
CASRAGPMNTEAFF
>TRBJ2-7|TRBV28|NA|NA
TGTGCCAGCAGTTTATACGGGAGAAAGGTGTACGAGCAGTACTTC
CASSLYGRKVYEQYF
>TRBJ2-5|TRBV20-1|NA|NA
TGCAGTGGATCCGGGAGCGCGGAGACCCAGTACTTC
CSGSGSAETQYF
>TRBJ1-5|TRBV4-2|TRBD1|few
TGTGCCAGCAGCCAAACGCCAACAGGGGCCACTAGCAATCAGCCCCAGCATTTT
CASSQTPTGATSNQPQHF
>TRBJ1-2|TRBV5-4|TRBD1|few
TGTGCCAGCAGCGTGGACAGGGGCCCTGACTATGGCTACACCTTC
CASSVDRGPDYGYTF
>TRBJ1-1|TRBV25-1|NA|NA
TGTGCCAGCAGTCCCCCGGGGGCTATTTTCGCTTTCTTT
CASSPPGAIFAFF
>TRBJ2-1|TRBV2|NA|NA
TGTGCCAGCAGTAATAACATACGTAACAATGAGCAGTTCTTC
CASSNNIRNNEQFF
>TRBJ2-5|TRBV29-1|NA|NA
TGCAGCGTTGCTTCCGGGACACAAGAGACCCAGTACTTC
CSVASGTQETQYF
>TRBJ1-3|TRBV6-5|NA|many
TGTGCCAGCAGTTACTCCCGGGACAACTCTGGAAACACCATATATTTT
CASSYSRDNSGNTIYF
>TRBJ2-5|TRBV28|NA|few
TGTGCCAGCAGTGTCCGGGGCCTTCAAGAGACCCAGTACTTC
CASSVRGLQETQYF
>TRBJ2-7|TRBV3-1|TRBD1|few
TGTGCCAGCAGCCAAATGGGGAGGACAGGGAGCTACGAGCAGTACTTC
CASSQMGRTGSYEQYF
>TRBJ1-4|TRBV20-1|NA|few
TGCAGTGCTATAAAACTGGGGAAAGGACTGTTTTTT
CSAIKLGKGLFF
>TRBJ1-6|TRBV27|NA|many
TGTGCCAGCAGTTACACCCACCCGGAGAGGGGTAATTCACCCCTCCACTTT
CASSYTHPERGNSPLHF